This T cell receptor (beta chain) was captured in a study of cytomegalovirus exposure and HLA in healthy donors. This clone was observed once. Its antigen remains unidentified. Germline V gene lookup returns CDR1 MNHEY and CDR2 SMNVEV (reference sequence). Deletions cut 8 bases from V and 0 bases from J, with 8 bases between. The CDR3 runs 13 residues. Primers for the PCR totalled 60 Vbeta and 13 Jbeta. The protocol was immunoSEQ multiplex PCR, while the TCRdb copy is restricted to in-frame clones and leaves out a portion. The data show over 90,000 clones, under 85% seen once. Study-level points and caveats: Earlier analysis yielded a pattern in which most TCR beta V segments were productive about 87% or about 30% of the time. CMV serostatus stood as the only immune exposure information on hand.

Material: PBMCs. This sequence joins TRBV27 and TRBJ1-5; D uncertain. The sequence was collected from a woman in her seventies in good health and CMV-seropositive. The CDR3 reads CASAVFSNQPQHF. The CDR3 DNA follows: TGTGCCAGCGCAGTTTTTAGCAATCAGCCCCAGCATTTT.